A selection of T cell receptor beta chains follows, all from one sample in a study of blood T cell repertoires in COVID-19. Sequenced by immunoSEQ multiplex PCR; TCRdb stores in-frame clones only, minus some. The profile shows about 170,000 clones, around four fifths of them singletons. The material sequenced was peripheral blood. The receptors come from a woman older than 75 with COVID-19, enrolled during active disease. Both conserved end residues are part of each CDR3. A D gene is named only where the DNA matches it firmly. Only part of the rows carry a size: once, few, many, or a class if the clone is expanded.

abundance	v_gene	j_gene	d_gene	CDR3aa	CDR3nt
-	TRBV3-1/TRBV3-2	TRBJ2-5	TRBD2	CASSRLAGVQETQYF	TGTGCCAGCAGCCGGCTAGCGGGAGTACAAGAGACCCAGTACTTC
few	TRBV15	TRBJ1-2	-	CATSRDQGSKYGYTF	TGTGCCACCAGCAGAGATCAGGGGTCCAAGTATGGCTACACCTTC
-	TRBV5-1	TRBJ2-1	TRBD2	CASSFQRGGQNEQFF	TGCGCCAGCAGCTTTCAGCGGGGGGGCCAGAATGAGCAGTTCTTC
-	TRBV5-6	TRBJ2-1	TRBD2	CASTAPGLAGSYNEQFF	TGTGCCAGCACCGCCCCGGGACTAGCGGGCTCCTACAATGAGCAGTTCTTC
-	TRBV6-5	TRBJ2-2	-	CASRGEGGTGELFF	TGTGCCAGCAGGGGAGAGGGAGGCACCGGGGAGCTGTTTTTT
-	TRBV2	TRBJ2-2	-	CASSGNRDGELFF	TGTGCCAGCAGCGGGAACAGGGACGGGGAGCTGTTTTTT
-	TRBV15	TRBJ1-5	TRBD1	CATSRSPDRAQPQHF	TGTGCCACCAGCAGATCCCCGGACAGGGCTCAGCCCCAGCATTTT
once	TRBV28	TRBJ1-1	-	CASHPTANTEAFF	TGTGCCAGCCACCCGACAGCGAACACTGAAGCTTTCTTT
-	TRBV3-1/TRBV3-2	TRBJ1-3	-	CASSLKGAGNTIYF	TGTGCCAGCAGCCTGAAGGGGGCTGGAAACACCATATATTTT
few	TRBV7-9	TRBJ2-5	-	CASSPPGGPVETQYF	TGTGCCAGCAGTCCCCCAGGGGGGCCCGTAGAGACCCAGTACTTC
-	TRBV3-1/TRBV3-2	TRBJ2-5	TRBD2	CASSRRGLAGAETQYF	TGTGCCAGCAGCCGGAGGGGACTAGCGGGAGCCGAGACCCAGTACTTC
-	TRBV14	TRBJ2-5	-	CASSSPGETQYF	TGTGCCAGCAGTTCCCCGGGGGAGACCCAGTACTTC
-	TRBV7-3	TRBJ2-1	-	CASSLLLGEQFF	TGTGCCAGCAGCTTATTACTAGGTGAGCAGTTCTTC
-	TRBV3-1/TRBV3-2	TRBJ2-4	-	CASSQDRAGNIQYF	TGTGCCAGCAGCCAAGACAGGGCTGGAAACATTCAGTACTTC
-	TRBV28	TRBJ1-5	TRBD1	CASTLAAGTGFGPQHF	TGTGCCAGCACTTTGGCGGCGGGGACAGGGTTCGGGCCCCAGCATTTT
-	TRBV3-1/TRBV3-2	TRBJ1-5	TRBD1	CASSQGQSNQPQHF	TGTGCCAGCAGCCAGGGACAGAGTAATCAGCCCCAGCATTTT
-	TRBV7-3	TRBJ2-3	TRBD2	CASRETSGPTDTQYF	TGTGCCAGCAGGGAGACTAGCGGCCCCACAGATACGCAGTATTTT
once	TRBV6-6	TRBJ2-7	TRBD2	CASSPPGEGKYEQYF	TGTGCCAGCAGTCCCCCCGGGGAGGGGAAGTACGAGCAGTACTTC
-	TRBV28	TRBJ2-7	TRBD2	CATAVAGGQVYEQYF	TGTGCCACTGCTGTAGCGGGAGGTCAAGTCTACGAGCAGTACTTC
-	TRBV2	TRBJ1-2	TRBD1	CASSGGQGVYYGYTF	TGTGCCAGCAGTGGGGGACAGGGCGTCTACTATGGCTACACCTTC
-	TRBV18	TRBJ1-4	-	CASSPNTSEKLFF	TGTGCCAGCTCACCAAATACCAGTGAAAAACTGTTTTTT
-	TRBV5-5	TRBJ2-6	-	CASSSGAISSGANVLTF	TGTGCCAGCAGCTCAGGGGCAATTAGCTCTGGGGCCAACGTCCTGACTTTC
few	TRBV12-3/TRBV12-4	TRBJ1-5	-	CASSSGGNQPQHF	TGTGCCAGCAGTTCCGGGGGGAATCAGCCCCAGCATTTT
-	TRBV4-1	TRBJ1-6	-	CASVQQWGESPLHF	TGCGCCAGCGTCCAGCAGTGGGGAGAATCACCCCTCCACTTT
-	TRBV18	TRBJ1-4	TRBD1	CASSPNGQGYEKLFF	TGTGCCAGCTCACCCAACGGACAGGGTTACGAAAAACTGTTTTTT
-	TRBV18	TRBJ1-1	TRBD1	CASSPSGGLNTEAFF	TGTGCCAGCTCTCCTTCAGGGGGCCTGAACACTGAAGCTTTCTTT
-	TRBV19	TRBJ2-5	TRBD2	CASRETSAKETQYF	TGTGCCAGTAGAGAAACTAGCGCCAAAGAGACCCAGTACTTC
-	TRBV5-4	TRBJ2-5	-	CASSTGLSQETQYF	TGTGCCAGCAGCACGGGACTCTCCCAAGAGACCCAGTACTTC
-	TRBV24-1	TRBJ2-3	-	CATSGFQGGTDTQYF	TGTGCCACCAGTGGCTTCCAGGGGGGTACAGATACGCAGTATTTT
-	TRBV25-1	TRBJ1-6	TRBD1	CASSDSGQGGNSPLHF	TGTGCCAGCAGTGACTCCGGACAGGGAGGGAATTCACCCCTCCACTTT
-	TRBV5-1	TRBJ2-2	-	CASSPDTGELFF	TGCGCCAGCAGCCCAGACACCGGGGAGCTGTTTTTT
-	TRBV21-1	TRBJ2-5	-	CASSNGETQYF	TGTGCCAGCAGCAACGGGGAGACCCAGTACTTC
-	TRBV5-4	TRBJ2-7	TRBD1	CASSPTGGNYEQYF	TGTGCCAGCAGCCCAACAGGGGGCAATTACGAGCAGTACTTC
-	TRBV27	TRBJ1-2	TRBD1	CASRSETGVYGYTF	TGTGCCAGCAGATCCGAGACAGGGGTATATGGCTACACCTTC
-	TRBV5-1	TRBJ1-2	-	CASSLGTGYGYTF	TGCGCCAGCAGCTTGGGCACCGGCTATGGCTACACCTTC
-	TRBV4-1	TRBJ1-5	TRBD1	CASSQSPGGDQPQHF	TGCGCCAGCAGCCAAAGTCCAGGGGGCGATCAGCCCCAGCATTTT
-	TRBV5-1	TRBJ2-5	TRBD2	CASSVGLAKSGRAQYF	TGCGCCAGCAGCGTTGGACTAGCGAAGAGTGGGCGGGCCCAGTACTTC
-	TRBV19	TRBJ1-6	-	CASNPGLGGSPLHF	TGTGCCAGTAACCCGGGACTCGGAGGTTCACCCCTCCACTTT
-	TRBV6-6	TRBJ2-3	TRBD2	CASSTGAGARTDTQYF	TGTGCCAGCAGTACTGGAGCGGGGGCCCGCACAGATACGCAGTATTTT
-	TRBV6-5	TRBJ2-1	TRBD2	CASSHPSGGAFEQFF	TGTGCCAGCAGTCACCCTAGCGGGGGGGCCTTTGAGCAGTTCTTC